Each of the 18 T cell receptor beta chains below was sequenced from the same sample in a study of Graves' ophthalmopathy and Graves' hyperthyroidism. RNA transcripts were the template, and TCR beta CDR3 regions were amplified from them. First-round RT-PCR with HTBI primers preceded a second-round multiplex PCR. TCRdb reanalysed the multiplex PCR reads using MiXCR and keeps one entry per CDR3 protein. The sample holds over a million distinct CDR3 sequences; roughly two fifths are singletons and the top ten take 11%. Sequenced: peripheral blood or thyroid tissue (not recorded which). The source of these receptors is an adult man with Graves' hyperthyroidism.

Points on this clonotype: Sequence at one end of the junction differs from germline and may be a read error. J is TRBJ2-7 and V is TRBV7-9; 8 bases map to TRBD2. The CDR3 totals 11 residues. Germline lookup yields CDR1 SEHNR and CDR2 FQNEAQ (reference sequence). CDR3 region: CASSSIPGGEF. The CDR3 DNA follows: TGTGCCAGCAGCTCCATCCCGGGAGGGGAATTC.

This clonotype was seen at least ten times. This chain uses TRBV5-8 with TRBJ2-5; 8 nucleotides line up with TRBD1. Germline assignment: CDR1 SGHTS and CDR2 YDEGEE. CDR3 length: 14 residues. V lost 4 bases to trimming and J lost 4 bases; unmatched junction nucleotides: 6. CDR3 region: CASSLGQGSETQYF. The CDR3 region has the DNA TGTGCCAGCAGCCTAGGACAGGGCTCAGAGACCCAGTACTTC.

V is TRBV19 and J is TRBJ1-5; TRBD1 is a possible D gene (5 bases). Germline values: CDR1 LNHDA, CDR2 SQIVND (reference sequence). With 4 bases removed from V and 3 bases from J, the gap between germline ends came to 10 bases. This CDR3 spans 14 amino acids. CDR3 sequence (DNA): TGTGCCAGTAGTAGGAGGGGCCTCAATCAGCCCCAGCATTTT. Its translation is CASSRRGLNQPQHF.

As to this clonotype: Just one base apart from a much larger clone, this may be a read error. The V gene is TRBV7-9, the J gene TRBJ1-5, with D unclear. The ends were cut back, 8 bases at V and 5 bases at J, with 16 bases in the middle. Per germline, CDR1 SEHNR and CDR2 FQNEAQ (reference sequence). This CDR3 contains 14 residues. The DNA for the CDR3 is TGTGCCAGCGGTGGGGTAGGGTTCTATCAGCCCCAGCATTTT. Translating gives CASGGVGFYQPQHF. Full variable domain (remainder filled in from reference TRBV7-9 and TRBJ1-5): DTGVSQNPRHKITKRGQNVTFRCDPISEHNRLYWYRQTLGQGPEFLTYFQNEAQLEKSRLLSDRFSAERPKGSFSTLEIQRTEQGDSAMYLCASGGVGFYQPQHFGDGTRLSIL.

The CDR3 nucleotides are TGCGCCAGCAGTGAGAACCCGCATTTTGTGGACTATGGCTACACCTTC. Translation: CASSENPHFVDYGYTF. The rearrangement joins TRBV10-2 to TRBJ1-2; D is undetermined. Germline V CDR1 and CDR2: WSHSY, SAAADI. The CDR3 extends over 16 amino acids. The V gene lost 2 bases and the J gene lost 3 bases, with 16 bases spanning the gap.

Many counts were recorded for this clonotype. The rearrangement uses TRBV20-1 and TRBJ1-6, with TRBD1 matching over 8 bases. V trimming: 1 base; J trimming: 7 bases; junction bases outside the gene matches: 9. Germline V CDR1 and CDR2: DFQATT, SNEGSKA (reference sequence). The CDR3 sequence is 16 residues long. CDR3 sequence (DNA): TGCAGTGCTAGAGGGACAGGGCGAGTCTCAAATTCACCCCTCCACTTT. Its translation: CSARGTGRVSNSPLHF.

The CDR3 here is CASSYWTSKGSPLHF. The CDR3, as DNA: TGTGCCAGCAGCTACTGGACGTCCAAAGGTTCACCCCTCCACTTT. This chain links TRBV7-2 with TRBJ1-6; D remains ambiguous. This CDR3 region has 15 residues. The germline V gene has CDR1 SGHTA and CDR2 FQGNSA. Trimming removed 4 bases at V and 9 bases at J, with 16 bases between.

This clonotype is a singleton in its sample. One end of the junction does not line up with germline, which may come from a read error. This chain joins TRBV25-1 and TRBJ1-6; no clear D gene. Germline-derived CDR1 and CDR2 are MGHDK and SYGVNS. The CDR3 totals 13 residues. This chain's CDR3 is CASTKTGVSPPHF. In DNA, the CDR3 is TGTGCCAGCACCAAAACCGGGGTTTCACCCCCCCACTTT.

In the case of this clonotype: The CDR3 carries no conserved terminal phenylalanine or tryptophan, so it likely arises from a read error. It is unclear where the CDR3 begins or ends on the DNA, so no DNA is shown, and the CDR3 is as TCRdb lists it. This rearrangement joins TRBV7-2 to TRBJ1-3. The CDR3 length is 8 residues, termini included. Germline V gene lookup returns CDR1 SGHTA and CDR2 FQGNSA. The CDR3 sequence is CASSRGNT.

The rearrangement uses TRBV20-1 and TRBJ2-3, with 10 bases that match TRBD2. The germline V gene has CDR1 DFQATT and CDR2 SNEGSKA (reference sequence). This CDR3 is built from 15 residues. J gave up 8 bases and V 1 base, and 9 bases lay outside the gene matches. CDR3 nucleotides: TGCAGTGCTAGAGTCCCGCTAGCGGGGGATACTACGCAGTATTTT. This codes for CSARVPLAGDTTQYF.

This clonotype showed up many times. This sequence may be a read error, since a much larger clone differs from it by one base. The rearrangement links TRBV10-3 to TRBJ2-5; D possibly corresponds to TRBD2 (5 bases). Germline V gives CDR1 ENHRY, CDR2 SYGVKD. The ends were cut back, 5 bases at V and 5 bases at J, with 12 bases in the middle. The CDR3 loop spans 13 amino acids. CDR3 nucleotides: TGTGCCATCAGTTTAACCGGGGTGGAGACCCAGTACTTC. Translating gives CAISLTGVETQYF.

This clonotype was recorded at least ten times. V and J are TRBV14 and TRBJ1-2; D uncertain. Germline CDR1 is SGHDN and CDR2 is FVKESK. The CDR3 extends over 12 amino acids. Trimming cost V 4 bases and J 4 bases, with 7 bases left between them. The DNA for the CDR3 is TGTGCCAGCAGCCGAAACAGCTATGGCTACACCTTC. The encoded protein is CASSRNSYGYTF.

This clonotype was counted between two and nine times. The chain carries TRBV5-5 and TRBJ2-7, with 9 bases fitting TRBD2. The CDR3 consists of 18 residues. The junction had 16 bases not matched to a gene; V was cut back by 4 bases and J by 2 bases. Germline values: CDR1 SGHKS, CDR2 YYEKEE (reference sequence). The CDR3 nucleotides are TGTGCCAGCAGCCAAGATCAGGGGACTAGCCATTTGCCCTACGAGCAGTACTTC. Its protein is CASSQDQGTSHLPYEQYF.

The chain combines TRBV4-1 with TRBJ1-1; D not resolved. In germline, CDR1 is MGHRA, CDR2 YSYEKL. The CDR3 is made up of 15 amino acids. Trimming left V 0 bases short and J 1 base short, with 9 bases between. The CDR3 loop is CASSQEDDSNTEAFF. The CDR3 nucleotides read TGCGCCAGCAGCCAAGAGGATGATTCGAACACTGAAGCTTTCTTT.

This clonotype was detected a few times. The genes are TRBV14 and TRBJ1-3; TRBD1 matches at 7 bases. The V and J ends lost 4 bases and 4 bases, in that order; junction bases with no gene match: 19. The CDR3 loop spans 19 amino acids. Germline CDR1 SGHDN, CDR2 FVKESK. The CDR3 region has the DNA TGTGCCAGCAGCCCCCCCCACGGCGGCAGGGGGAATGCGGGAAACACCATATATTTT. Protein sequence: CASSPPHGGRGNAGNTIYF. The full variable domain, its missing parts supplied by reference TRBV14 and TRBJ1-3, is EAGVTQFPSHSVIEKGQTVTLRCDPISGHDNLYWYRRVMGKEIKFLLHFVKESKQDESGMPNNRFLAERTGGTYSTLKVQPAELEDSGVYFCASSPPHGGRGNAGNTIYFGEGSWLTVV.

The chain has TRBV10-3 and TRBJ2-7; 9 bases align to TRBD2. The germline gives CDR1 ENHRY, CDR2 SYGVKD. V shed 6 bases, J shed 5 bases, and the junction held 14 bases outside the gene matches. The CDR3 is made up of 16 amino acids. CDR3 sequence reads: CAISDSGSGRGHEQYF. The CDR3 DNA sequence: TGTGCCATCAGCGACTCAGGTAGCGGGAGAGGCCACGAGCAGTACTTC.

The chain couples TRBV9 to TRBJ1-2; possible D gene TRBD1, 5 bases. The CDR3 runs 11 residues. Germline lookup yields CDR1 SGDLS and CDR2 YYNGEE. Trimming took 5 bases from V and 8 from J, leaving 10 bases between them. The CDR3 reads CASSTPGGYTF. CDR3 nucleotide sequence: TGTGCCAGCAGTACCCCAGGGGGCTACACCTTC.

The table lists this clonotype with a few counts. One junction end disagrees with the germline gene, perhaps due to a read error. The chain employs TRBV7-6 and TRBJ2-5; D is perhaps TRBD2 (6 bases). The germline V gene has CDR1 SGHVS and CDR2 FNYEAQ. This CDR3 is built from 15 residues. DNA for the CDR3: TGTGCCAGCAGCCCGCTAGCGTCAAACCAGGAGACCCAGTACTTC. Residues: CASSPLASNQETQYF.